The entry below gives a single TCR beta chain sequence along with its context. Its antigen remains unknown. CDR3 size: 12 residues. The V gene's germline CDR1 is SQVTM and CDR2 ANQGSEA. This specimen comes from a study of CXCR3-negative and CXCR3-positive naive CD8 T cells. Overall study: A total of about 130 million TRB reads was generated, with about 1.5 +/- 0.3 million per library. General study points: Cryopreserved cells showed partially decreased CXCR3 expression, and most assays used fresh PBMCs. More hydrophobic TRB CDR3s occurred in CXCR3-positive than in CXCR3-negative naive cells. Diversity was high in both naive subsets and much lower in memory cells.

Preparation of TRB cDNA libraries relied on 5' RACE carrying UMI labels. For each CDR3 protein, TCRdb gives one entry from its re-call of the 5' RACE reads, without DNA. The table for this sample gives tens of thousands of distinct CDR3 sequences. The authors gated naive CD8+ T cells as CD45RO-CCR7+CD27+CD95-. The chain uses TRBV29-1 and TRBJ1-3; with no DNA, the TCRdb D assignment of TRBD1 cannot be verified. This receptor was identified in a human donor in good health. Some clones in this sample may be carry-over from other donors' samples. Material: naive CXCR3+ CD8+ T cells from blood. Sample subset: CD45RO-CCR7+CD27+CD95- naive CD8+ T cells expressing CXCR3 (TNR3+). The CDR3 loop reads CSAPGAGNTIYF.